This T cell receptor (beta chain) was obtained from a study of blood T cell repertoires in COVID-19. Across the whole study: Sites across the United States, Italy and Spain contributed samples from acute and convalescent COVID-19. T cells, B-cell-depleted T cells, or PBMCs supplied cDNA or gDNA.

In the original workflow: Amplifying reference gene primers gave estimates of nucleated cell counts. Repertoires were generated with immunoSEQ multiplex PCR, while TCRdb's copy carries only in-frame clones and drops some. V and J calls plus clone size are reproduced from that table; the DNA served to infer D and trimming. This sample has 380,000 or so clones; 70% to 90% occur once, and the top ten carry over 1%. The CDR3 extends over 15 amino acids. CDR1 is SGDLS, CDR2 YYNGEE, per germline. Unmatched junction bases numbered 9, after V lost 4 bases and J lost 6 bases. V is TRBV9 and J is TRBJ2-1; TRBD2 agrees at 8 bases. This clonotype originated in a man aged 35 to 55 with acute or convalescent COVID-19. The sample was peripheral blood. The CDR3 spells CASSTGLAAGNEQFF. The CDR3 region has the DNA TGTGCCAGCAGCACCGGACTAGCTGCGGGCAATGAGCAGTTCTTC.